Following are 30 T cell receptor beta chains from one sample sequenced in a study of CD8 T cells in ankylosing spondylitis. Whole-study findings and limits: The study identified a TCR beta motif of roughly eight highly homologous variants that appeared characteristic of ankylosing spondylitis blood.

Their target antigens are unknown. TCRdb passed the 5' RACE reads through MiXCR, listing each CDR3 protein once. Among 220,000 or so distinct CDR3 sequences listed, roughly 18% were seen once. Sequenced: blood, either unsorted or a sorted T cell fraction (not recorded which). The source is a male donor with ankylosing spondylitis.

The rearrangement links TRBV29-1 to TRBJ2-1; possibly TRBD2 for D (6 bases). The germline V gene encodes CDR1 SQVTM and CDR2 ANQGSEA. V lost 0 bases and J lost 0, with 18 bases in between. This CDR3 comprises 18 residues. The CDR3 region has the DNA TGCAGCGTTGAAGATCTTCGGGACTCCTTTCGCTCCTACAATGAGCAGTTCTTC. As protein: CSVEDLRDSFRSYNEQFF.

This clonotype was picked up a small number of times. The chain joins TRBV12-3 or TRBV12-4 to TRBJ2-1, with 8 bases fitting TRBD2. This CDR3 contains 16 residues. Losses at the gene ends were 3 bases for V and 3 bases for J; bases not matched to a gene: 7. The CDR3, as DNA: TGTGCCAGCAGTTTCGGAGCGGGAGACGTCTACAATGAGCAGTTCTTC. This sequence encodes CASSFGAGDVYNEQFF.

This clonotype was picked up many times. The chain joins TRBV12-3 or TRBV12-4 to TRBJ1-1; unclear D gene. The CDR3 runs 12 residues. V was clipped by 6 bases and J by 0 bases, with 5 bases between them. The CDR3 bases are TGTGCCAGCAGGGTAATGAACACTGAAGCTTTCTTT. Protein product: CASRVMNTEAFF.

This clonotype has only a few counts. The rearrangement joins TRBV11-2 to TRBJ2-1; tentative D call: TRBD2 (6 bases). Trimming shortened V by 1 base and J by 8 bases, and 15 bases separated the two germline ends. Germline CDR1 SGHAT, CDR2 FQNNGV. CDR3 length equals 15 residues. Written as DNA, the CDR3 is TGTGCCAGCAGCTTAGCGGGACTTCCCTTGGATGAGCAGTTCTTC. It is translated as CASSLAGLPLDEQFF.

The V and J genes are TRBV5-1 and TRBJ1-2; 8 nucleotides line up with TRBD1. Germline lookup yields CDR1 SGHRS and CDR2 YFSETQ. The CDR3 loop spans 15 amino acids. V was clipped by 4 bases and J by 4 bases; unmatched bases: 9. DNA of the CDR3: TGCGCCAGCAGCCCCGGGACAGGAGAGATCTATGGCTACACCTTC. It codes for CASSPGTGEIYGYTF.

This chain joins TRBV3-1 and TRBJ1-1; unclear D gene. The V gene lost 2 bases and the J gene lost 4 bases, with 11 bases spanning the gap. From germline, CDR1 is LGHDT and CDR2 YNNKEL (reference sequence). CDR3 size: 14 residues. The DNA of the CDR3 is TGTGCCAGCAGCCAACAGGTTCTCGCCACTGAAGCTTTCTTT. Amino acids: CASSQQVLATEAFF. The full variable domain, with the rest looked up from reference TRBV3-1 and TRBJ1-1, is DTAVSQTPKYLVTQMGNDKSIKCEQNLGHDTMYWYKQDSKKFLKIMFSYNNKELIINETVPNRFSPKSPDKAHLNLHINSLELGDSAVYFCASSQQVLATEAFFGQGTRLTVV.

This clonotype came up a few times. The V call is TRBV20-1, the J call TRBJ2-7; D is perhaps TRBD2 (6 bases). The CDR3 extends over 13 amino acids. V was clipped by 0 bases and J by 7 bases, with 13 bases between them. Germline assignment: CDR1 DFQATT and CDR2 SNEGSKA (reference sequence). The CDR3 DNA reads TGCAGTGCTAGAGATCCGACTAGTCGGGAGCAGTACTTC. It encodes CSARDPTSREQYF.

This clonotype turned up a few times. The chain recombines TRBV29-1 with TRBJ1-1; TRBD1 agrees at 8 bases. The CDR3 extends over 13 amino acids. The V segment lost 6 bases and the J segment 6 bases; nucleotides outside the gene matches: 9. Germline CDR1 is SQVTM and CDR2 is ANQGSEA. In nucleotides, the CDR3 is TGCAGCGTCCAACTAACAGGGGGGGCTGAAGCTTTCTTT. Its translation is CSVQLTGGAEAFF. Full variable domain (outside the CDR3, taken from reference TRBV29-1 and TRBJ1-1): SAVISQKPSRDICQRGTSLTIQCQVDSQVTMMFWYRQQPGQSLTLIATANQGSEATYESGFVIDKFPISRPNLTFSTLTVSNMSPEDSSIYLCSVQLTGGAEAFFGQGTRLTVV.

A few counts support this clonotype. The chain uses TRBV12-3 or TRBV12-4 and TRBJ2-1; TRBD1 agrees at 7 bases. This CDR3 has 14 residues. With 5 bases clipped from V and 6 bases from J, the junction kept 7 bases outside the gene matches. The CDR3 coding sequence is TGTGCCAGCAGTAACCGGGACAGCCTCAATGAGCAGTTCTTC. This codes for CASSNRDSLNEQFF.

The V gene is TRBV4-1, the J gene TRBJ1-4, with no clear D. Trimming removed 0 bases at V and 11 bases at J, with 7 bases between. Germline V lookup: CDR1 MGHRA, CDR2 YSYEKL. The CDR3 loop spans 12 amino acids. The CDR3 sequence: CASSQDGVKLFF. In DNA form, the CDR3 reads TGCGCCAGCAGCCAAGATGGGGTGAAACTGTTTTTT.

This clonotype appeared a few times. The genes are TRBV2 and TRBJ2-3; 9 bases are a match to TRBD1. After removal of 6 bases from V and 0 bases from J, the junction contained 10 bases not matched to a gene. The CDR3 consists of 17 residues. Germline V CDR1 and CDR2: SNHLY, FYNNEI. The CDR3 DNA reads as TGTGCCAGCAGCGCGGGACAGGGAATACTTAGCACAGATACGCAGTATTTT. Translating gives CASSAGQGILSTDTQYF.

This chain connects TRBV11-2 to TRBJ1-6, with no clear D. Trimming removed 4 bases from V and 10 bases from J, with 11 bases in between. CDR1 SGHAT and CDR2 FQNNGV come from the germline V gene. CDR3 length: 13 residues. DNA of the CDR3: TGTGCCAGCAGCTCCGGGGTGGGCTCACCCCTCCACTTT. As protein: CASSSGVGSPLHF.

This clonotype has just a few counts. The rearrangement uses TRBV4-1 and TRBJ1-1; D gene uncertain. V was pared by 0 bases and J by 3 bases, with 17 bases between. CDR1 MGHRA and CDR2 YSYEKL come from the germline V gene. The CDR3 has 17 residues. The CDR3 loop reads CASSQDIEAPGDTEAFF. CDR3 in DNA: TGCGCCAGCAGCCAAGATATCGAGGCCCCAGGAGACACTGAAGCTTTCTTT.

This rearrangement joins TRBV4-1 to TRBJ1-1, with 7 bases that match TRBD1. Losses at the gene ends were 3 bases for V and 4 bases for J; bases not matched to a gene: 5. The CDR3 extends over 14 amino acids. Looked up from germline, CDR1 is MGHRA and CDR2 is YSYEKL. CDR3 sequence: CASSHRTGVTEAFF. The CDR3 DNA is TGCGCCAGCAGCCACCGCACAGGGGTCACTGAAGCTTTCTTT.

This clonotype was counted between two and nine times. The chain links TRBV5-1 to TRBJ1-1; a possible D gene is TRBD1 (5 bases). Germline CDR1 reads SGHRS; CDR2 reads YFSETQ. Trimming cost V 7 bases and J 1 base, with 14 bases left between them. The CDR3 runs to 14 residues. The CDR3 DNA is TGCGCCAGCCGGCCGGGGGGGTCGAACACTGAAGCTTTCTTT. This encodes CASRPGGSNTEAFF.

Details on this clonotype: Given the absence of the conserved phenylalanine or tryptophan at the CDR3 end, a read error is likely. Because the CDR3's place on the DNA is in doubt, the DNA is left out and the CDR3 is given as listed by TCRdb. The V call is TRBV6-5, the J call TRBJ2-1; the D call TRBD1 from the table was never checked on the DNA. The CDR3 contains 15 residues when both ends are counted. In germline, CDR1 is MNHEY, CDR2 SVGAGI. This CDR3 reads CASSYSGQVNNQQLL.

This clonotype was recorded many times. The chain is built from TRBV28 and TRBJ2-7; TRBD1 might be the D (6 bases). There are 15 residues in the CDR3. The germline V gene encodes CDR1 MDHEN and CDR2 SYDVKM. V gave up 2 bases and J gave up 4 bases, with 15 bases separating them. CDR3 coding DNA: TGTGCCAGCAGTTTACCCGACAGGATGGAATACGAGCAGTACTTC. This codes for CASSLPDRMEYEQYF.

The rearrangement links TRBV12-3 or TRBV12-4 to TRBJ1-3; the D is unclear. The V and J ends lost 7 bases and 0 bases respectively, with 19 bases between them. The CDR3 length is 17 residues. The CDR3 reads CASTIGGTVTSGNTIYF. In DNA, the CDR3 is TGTGCCAGCACCATCGGAGGTACAGTAACCTCTGGAAACACCATATATTTT.

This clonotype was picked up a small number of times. The CDR3 coding sequence is TGTGCCAGTCTGCGGGACAGGGTAAACAATGAGCAGTTCTTC. Translation: CASLRDRVNNEQFF. The chain joins TRBV2 to TRBJ2-1, with 9 positions matching TRBD1. Germline-derived CDR1 and CDR2 are SNHLY and FYNNEI. The CDR3 has 14 residues. With V trimmed by 9 bases and J by 5 bases, 8 bases remained unmatched.

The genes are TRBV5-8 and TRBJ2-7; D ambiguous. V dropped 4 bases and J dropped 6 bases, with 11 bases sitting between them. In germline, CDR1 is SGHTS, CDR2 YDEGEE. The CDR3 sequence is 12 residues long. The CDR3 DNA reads TGTGCCAGCAGCCCGGACCCGGGCGAGCAGTACTTC. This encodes CASSPDPGEQYF. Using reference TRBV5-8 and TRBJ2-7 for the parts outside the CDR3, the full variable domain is EAGVTQSPTHLIKTRGQQATLRCSPISGHTSVYWYQQALGLGLQFLLWYDEGEERNRGNFPPRFSGRQFPNYSSELNVNALELEDSALYLCASSPDPGEQYFGPGTRLTVT.

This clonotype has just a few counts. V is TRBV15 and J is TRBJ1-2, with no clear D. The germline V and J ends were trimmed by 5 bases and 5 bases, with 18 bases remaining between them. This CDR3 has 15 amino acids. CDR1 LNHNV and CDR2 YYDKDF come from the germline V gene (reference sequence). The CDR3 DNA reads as TGTGCCACCAGCCCGCCCCGCAGGACTCCTTATGGCTACACCTTC. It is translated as CATSPPRRTPYGYTF.

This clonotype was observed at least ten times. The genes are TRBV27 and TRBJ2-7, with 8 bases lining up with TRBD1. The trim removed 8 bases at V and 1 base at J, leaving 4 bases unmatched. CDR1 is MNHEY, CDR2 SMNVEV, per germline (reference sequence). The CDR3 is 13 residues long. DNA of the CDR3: TGTGCCAGCGGAGACAGGGGATCCTACGAGCAGTACTTC. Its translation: CASGDRGSYEQYF.

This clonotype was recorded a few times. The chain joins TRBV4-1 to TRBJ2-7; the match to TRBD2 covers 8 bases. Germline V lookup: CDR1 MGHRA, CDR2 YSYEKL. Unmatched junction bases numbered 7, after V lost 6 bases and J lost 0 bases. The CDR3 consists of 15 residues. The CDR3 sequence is CASSQVAGNSYEQYF. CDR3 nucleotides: TGCGCCAGCAGTCAGGTAGCGGGAAACTCCTACGAGCAGTACTTC.

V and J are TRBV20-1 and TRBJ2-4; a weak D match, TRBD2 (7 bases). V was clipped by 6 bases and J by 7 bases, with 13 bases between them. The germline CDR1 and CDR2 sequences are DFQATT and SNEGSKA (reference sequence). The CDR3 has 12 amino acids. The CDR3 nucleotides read TGCAGTGCCGGGGAGGGGGAGAACATTCAGTACTTC. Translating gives CSAGEGENIQYF.

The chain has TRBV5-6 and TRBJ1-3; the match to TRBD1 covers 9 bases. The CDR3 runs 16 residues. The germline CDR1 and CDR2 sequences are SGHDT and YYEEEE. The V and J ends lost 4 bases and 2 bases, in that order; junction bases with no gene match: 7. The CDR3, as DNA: TGTGCCAGCAGCCAGGTCAGACAGGGGGCTGGAAACACCATATATTTT. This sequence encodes CASSQVRQGAGNTIYF.

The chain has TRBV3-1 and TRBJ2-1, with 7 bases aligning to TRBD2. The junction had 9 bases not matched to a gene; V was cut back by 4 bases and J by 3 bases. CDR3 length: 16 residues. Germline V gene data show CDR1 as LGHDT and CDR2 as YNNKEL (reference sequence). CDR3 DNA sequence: TGTGCCAGCAGCCCCTTTCTGGGCGGGGGCTACAATGAGCAGTTCTTC. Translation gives CASSPFLGGGYNEQFF.

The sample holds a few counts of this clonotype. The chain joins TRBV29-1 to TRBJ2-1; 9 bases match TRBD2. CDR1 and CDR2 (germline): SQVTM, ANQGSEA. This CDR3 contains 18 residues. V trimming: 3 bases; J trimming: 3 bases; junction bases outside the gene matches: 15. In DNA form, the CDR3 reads TGCAGCGTTGAGCCGACTAGCGGAGACGCCCGTTTCTACAATGAGCAGTTCTTC. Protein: CSVEPTSGDARFYNEQFF.

For the CDR3, the DNA is TGCAGTGCTAGAGAGAGCTCTAGCGGGGGAATGGAGACGCAGTATTTT. It translates to CSARESSSGGMETQYF. V gene TRBV20-1 combines with J gene TRBJ2-3; 10 bases are a match to TRBD2. CDR1 DFQATT and CDR2 SNEGSKA come from the germline V gene (reference sequence). The ends lost 0 bases at V and 9 bases at J; junction bases unmatched: 12. This CDR3 spans 16 amino acids.

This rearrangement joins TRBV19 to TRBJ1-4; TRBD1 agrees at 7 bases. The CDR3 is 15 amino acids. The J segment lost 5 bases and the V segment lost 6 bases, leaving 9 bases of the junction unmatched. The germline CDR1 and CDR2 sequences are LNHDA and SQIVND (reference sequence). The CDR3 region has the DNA TGTGCCAGTAGAACGACAGGGAGCCAGAATGAAAAACTGTTTTTT. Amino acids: CASRTTGSQNEKLFF. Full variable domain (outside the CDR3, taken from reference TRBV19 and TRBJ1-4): DGGITQSPKYLFRKEGQNVTLSCEQNLNHDAMYWYRQDPGQGLRLIYYSQIVNDFQKGDIAEGYSVSREKKESFPLTVTSAQKNPTAFYLCASRTTGSQNEKLFFGSGTQLSVL.

The CDR3 sequence is CASSRLAGGTGMGNEQFF. In nucleotides, the CDR3 is TGTGCCAGCAGCAGACTAGCGGGGGGGACAGGGATGGGGAATGAGCAGTTCTTC. The chain uses TRBV9 and TRBJ2-1; 14 bases are shared with TRBD2. Losses at the gene ends were 4 bases for V and 7 bases for J; bases not matched to a gene: 13. CDR1 and CDR2 from the germline V gene are SGDLS and YYNGEE. The length of the CDR3 is 18 residues.